Below are 32 T cell receptor beta chains sequenced from a single sample in a study of T cell changes during pregnancy in multiple sclerosis. The assay was immunoSEQ multiplex PCR, and TCRdb's table has in-frame clones only and misses some. This table holds approximately 70,000 clones, more than 85% found once. This specimen consisted of peripheral blood, obtained in the first trimester of pregnancy. The receptor set was obtained from a female donor in good health, enrolled as a control in a pregnancy study.

This clone was recorded only once. The chain recombines TRBV11-2 with TRBJ2-1, with TRBD2 as a possible D gene (7 bases). The germline V gene has CDR1 SGHAT and CDR2 FQNNGV. The CDR3 has 15 amino acids. Trimming cost V 4 bases and J 0 bases, with 10 bases left between them. For the CDR3, the DNA is TGTGCCAGCAGCTCGAGGGGGGGCTCCTACAATGAGCAGTTCTTC. The encoded protein is CASSSRGGSYNEQFF.

The chain uses TRBV5-1 and TRBJ2-7; D is unresolved. The V gene lost 3 bases and the J gene lost 0 bases, with 10 bases spanning the gap. Germline CDR1 and CDR2: SGHRS and YFSETQ. CDR3 length: 14 amino acids. CDR3 nucleotides: TGCGCCAGCAGCTCCACAGTTTTCTCCTACGAGCAGTACTTC. Encoded protein: CASSSTVFSYEQYF.

The J gene is TRBJ2-3, the V gene TRBV28; 7 bases map to TRBD1. V shed 6 bases, J shed 2 bases, and the junction held 8 bases outside the gene matches. This CDR3 has 15 residues. The germline CDR1 and CDR2 sequences are MDHEN and SYDVKM. The CDR3 DNA is TGTGCCAGCAGCCCGGGACAGATCTTCACAGATACGCAGTATTTT. Translating gives CASSPGQIFTDTQYF. The full variable domain, in which reference TRBV28 and TRBJ2-3 provide the parts outside the CDR3, is DVKVTQSSRYLVKRTGEKVFLECVQDMDHENMFWYRQDPGLGLRLIYFSYDVKMKEKGDIPEGYSVSREKKERFSLILESASTNQTSMYLCASSPGQIFTDTQYFGPGTRLTVL.

The rearrangement uses TRBV27 and TRBJ1-1, with D hard to call. Germline lookup yields CDR1 MNHEY and CDR2 SMNVEV (reference sequence). This CDR3 spans 11 amino acids. V lost 4 bases, J lost 3 bases, and 3 bases lay in between. This CDR3 reads CASSSYTEAFF. The CDR3 coding sequence is TGTGCCAGCAGTTCATACACTGAAGCTTTCTTT.

The rearrangement uses TRBV25-1 and TRBJ2-1; TRBD2 agrees at 9 bases. V was pared by 7 bases and J by 4 bases, with 11 bases of the junction left unmatched. The CDR3 totals 16 residues. Germline V gene data show CDR1 as MGHDK and CDR2 as SYGVNS. The CDR3 region is CASTSTGTSRYNEQFF. The CDR3 DNA reads as TGTGCCAGCACTTCAACCGGGACTAGCCGTTACAATGAGCAGTTCTTC.

The CDR3 DNA follows: TGTGCCAGCAGTGTTGAAGGACTACCGAACACTGAAGCTTTCTTT. It codes for CASSVEGLPNTEAFF. This sequence joins TRBV2 and TRBJ1-1; D unresolved. This CDR3 contains 15 residues. Trimming took 4 bases from V and 1 from J, leaving 13 bases between them. From germline, CDR1 is SNHLY and CDR2 FYNNEI.

The chain uses TRBV4-1 and TRBJ2-6; 14 positions match TRBD2. With 7 bases clipped from V and 2 bases from J, the junction kept 16 bases outside the gene matches. CDR1 is MGHRA and CDR2 is YSYEKL in the germline V gene. This CDR3 contains 21 residues. CDR3 in amino acids: CASTPRGGGLAGVTGANVLTF. Here the CDR3 DNA reads TGCGCCAGCACCCCAAGAGGAGGGGGACTAGCGGGAGTCACTGGGGCCAACGTCCTGACTTTC.

The chain employs TRBV6-1 and TRBJ1-6; the match to TRBD1 covers 7 bases. Germline V gene sequence: CDR1 MNHNS, CDR2 SASEGT. The CDR3 extends over 16 amino acids. V dropped 3 bases and J dropped 4; count of bases not matched to a gene: 6. The CDR3 DNA is TGTGCCAGCAGTGATCTCCCGGGACAGTATAATTCACCCCTCCACTTT. It is translated as CASSDLPGQYNSPLHF.

The chain links TRBV2 to TRBJ2-7; 8 nucleotides align to TRBD1. Germline values: CDR1 SNHLY, CDR2 FYNNEI. This CDR3 contains 17 residues. With 4 bases clipped from V and 9 bases from J, the junction kept 20 bases outside the gene matches. The DNA of the CDR3 is TGTGCCAGCAGTGCGATCCTACCGGGACAGGCCCAGGGGGGGCAGTACTTC. It is translated as CASSAILPGQAQGGQYF.

The chain links TRBV18 to TRBJ1-1, with 7 positions matching TRBD1. The CDR3 loop spans 15 amino acids. The junction had 9 bases not matched to a gene; V was cut back by 4 bases and J by 4 bases. CDR1 and CDR2 (germline): KGHSH, LQKENI. Written as DNA, the CDR3 is TGTGCCAGCTCACAACGGACAGGTGGGGCCACTGAAGCTTTCTTT. Protein: CASSQRTGGATEAFF.

The chain carries TRBV9 and TRBJ2-2; 8 nucleotides align to TRBD2. Germline values: CDR1 SGDLS, CDR2 YYNGEE. CDR3 length: 16 amino acids. The V and J ends lost 0 bases and 4 bases, in that order; junction bases with no gene match: 5. In DNA form, the CDR3 reads TGTGCCAGCAGCGTAGGCGGGAGGCCGTCCACCGGGGAGCTGTTTTTT. Protein sequence: CASSVGGRPSTGELFF.

The chain employs TRBV18 and TRBJ2-2; D perhaps matches TRBD2 (5 bases). CDR3 length equals 13 residues. Trimming took 4 bases from V and 6 from J, leaving 9 bases between them. Germline CDR1 reads KGHSH; CDR2 reads LQKENI. DNA of the CDR3: TGTGCCAGCTCACGGGAGCCAGCCGGGGAGCTGTTTTTT. This sequence encodes CASSREPAGELFF.

The V call is TRBV6-1, the J call TRBJ1-3; 7 bases match TRBD1. Germline CDR1 and CDR2: MNHNS and SASEGT. The CDR3 loop spans 17 amino acids. V dropped 0 bases and J dropped 3; count of bases not matched to a gene: 8. As DNA, the CDR3 is TGTGCCAGCAGTGAAGCTTCCCAGGGGGTGTATGGAAACACCATATATTTT. It codes for CASSEASQGVYGNTIYF.

CDR3: CASSLFVSTPIYEQYF. CDR3 nucleotide sequence: TGTGCCAGCAGTTTATTTGTGAGTACTCCTATATACGAGCAGTACTTC. This chain uses TRBV27 with TRBJ2-7, with D hard to call. This CDR3 has 16 amino acids. Trimming pared 1 base from V and 4 bases from J, leaving 17 bases between. The V gene's germline CDR1 is MNHEY and CDR2 SMNVEV (reference sequence).

The DNA of the CDR3 is TGCAGCGTTGAAGGGAGACTAGTCGGTGAGCAGTTCTTC. Protein sequence: CSVEGRLVGEQFF. The chain recombines TRBV29-1 with TRBJ2-1; a possible D gene is TRBD2 (6 bases). The CDR3 is 13 amino acids. The germline gives CDR1 SQVTM, CDR2 ANQGSEA. Trimming stripped 1 base from V and 9 bases from J, with 13 bases between.

V and J are TRBV10-3 and TRBJ2-3, with D perhaps TRBD1 (6 bases). V shed 2 bases and J shed 6 bases, with 15 bases lying between them. CDR3 length: 15 residues. CDR1 and CDR2 (germline): ENHRY, SYGVKD. The CDR3 sequence: CAISELGQTRDTQYF. CDR3 DNA sequence: TGTGCCATCAGTGAGCTCGGACAGACAAGGGATACGCAGTATTTT.

The chain couples TRBV5-1 to TRBJ2-2; D is undetermined. The ends were cut back, 2 bases at V and 2 bases at J, with 10 bases in the middle. Per the germline V gene, CDR1 is SGHRS and CDR2 is YFSETQ. The CDR3 has 15 residues. In nucleotides, the CDR3 is TGCGCCAGCAGCTTCCTGGGTAGCAACACCGGGGAGCTGTTTTTT. It specifies CASSFLGSNTGELFF.

The genes are TRBV5-4 and TRBJ1-1, with 8 positions matching TRBD1. CDR1 is SGHNT and CDR2 is YYREEE in the germline V gene (reference sequence). The CDR3 loop spans 14 amino acids. Germline trimming cut 3 bases from V and 4 bases from J; bases unmatched to any gene: 5. As DNA, the CDR3 is TGTGCCAGCAGCTACGCAGGGGGCTCCACTGAAGCTTTCTTT. Amino acids: CASSYAGGSTEAFF.

This clone was picked up one time. This chain connects TRBV19 to TRBJ1-5; no clear D. The V end lost 2 bases, the J end lost 6 bases, and 14 bases lay between the germline ends. Germline-derived CDR1 and CDR2 are LNHDA and SQIVND (reference sequence). CDR3 length: 15 residues. As DNA, the CDR3 is TGTGCCAGTAGTATATCCTCACGAGGGCTTCAGCCCCAGCATTTT. Protein: CASSISSRGLQPQHF. The variable domain in full, with the rest retrieved from reference TRBV19 and TRBJ1-5, is DGGITQSPKYLFRKEGQNVTLSCEQNLNHDAMYWYRQDPGQGLRLIYYSQIVNDFQKGDIAEGYSVSREKKESFPLTVTSAQKNPTAFYLCASSISSRGLQPQHFGDGTRLSIL.

The genes are TRBV29-1 and TRBJ2-7; a possible D gene is TRBD2 (5 bases). Trimming stripped 0 bases from V and 7 bases from J, with 13 bases between. Germline V gene data show CDR1 as SQVTM and CDR2 as ANQGSEA. This CDR3 is 13 amino acids long. The CDR3 bases are TGCAGCGTTGAAGATTCGGCTAGCTTTGAGCAGTACTTC. Its protein product is CSVEDSASFEQYF.

This clone turned up a few times. The rearrangement uses TRBV30 and TRBJ1-3, with TRBD1 as a possible D gene (6 bases). V lost 3 bases and J lost 0, with 12 bases in between. The germline gives CDR1 GTSNPN, CDR2 SVGIG (reference sequence). This CDR3 contains 15 residues. The CDR3 nucleotides are TGTGCCTGGAGACCGGACAGTTACTCTGGAAACACCATATATTTT. Protein sequence: CAWRPDSYSGNTIYF.

This clone was counted once. The rearrangement uses TRBV15 and TRBJ2-7; 8 bases agree with TRBD1. J gave up 3 bases and V 4 bases, and 8 bases lay outside the gene matches. Germline values: CDR1 LNHNV, CDR2 YYDKDF (reference sequence). The CDR3 covers 15 residues. The CDR3 loop reads CATSKGPGGGYEQYF. CDR3 nucleotides: TGTGCCACCAGCAAGGGTCCAGGGGGCGGCTACGAGCAGTACTTC.

This chain joins TRBV7-9 and TRBJ2-3, with 7 bases lining up with TRBD1. This CDR3 contains 15 residues. In germline, CDR1 is SEHNR, CDR2 FQNEAQ (reference sequence). J lost 3 bases, V lost 4 bases, and 7 bases had no gene match. The CDR3 sequence is CASSYPGGGTDTQYF. The CDR3 nucleotides are TGTGCCAGCAGCTACCCAGGGGGTGGAACAGATACGCAGTATTTT.

V and J are TRBV6-6 and TRBJ2-3; tentative D call: TRBD2 (6 bases). The CDR3 contains 13 residues. V shed 7 bases and J shed 8 bases, with 16 bases lying between them. The germline V gene has CDR1 MNHNY and CDR2 SVGAGI (reference sequence). CDR3 residues: CASKVAGQGTQYF. CDR3 coding DNA: TGTGCCAGCAAGGTTGCGGGGCAGGGTACGCAGTATTTT.

In its sample, this clone was seen once. The CDR3 bases are TGCAGCGTTGACGGGGATCGTGGAGAGCAGTACTTC. Protein sequence: CSVDGDRGEQYF. The rearrangement joins TRBV29-1 to TRBJ2-7; possibly TRBD2 for D (5 bases). V gave up 3 bases and J gave up 7 bases, with 13 bases separating them. The germline V gene encodes CDR1 SQVTM and CDR2 ANQGSEA. This CDR3 comprises 12 residues.

This rearrangement joins TRBV28 to TRBJ2-5, with 7 bases aligning to TRBD1. V shed 7 bases, J shed 5 bases, and the junction held 10 bases outside the gene matches. CDR3 size: 14 residues. Germline CDR1 is MDHEN and CDR2 is SYDVKM. The DNA of the CDR3 is TGTGCCAGCAAGCGGCAGGGGGATGTGGAGACCCAGTACTTC. Translation: CASKRQGDVETQYF.

The gene calls are TRBV2 and TRBJ2-1; tentative D call: TRBD2 (6 bases). V lost 9 bases and J lost 0, with 15 bases in between. Germline values: CDR1 SNHLY, CDR2 FYNNEI. This CDR3 has 15 residues. CDR3 sequence: CASDPGTLSYNEQFF. In DNA, the CDR3 is TGTGCCAGTGACCCCGGGACTCTCTCCTACAATGAGCAGTTCTTC.

The gene calls are TRBV20-1 and TRBJ2-5; D uncertain. This CDR3 region has 11 residues. CDR1 and CDR2 (germline): DFQATT, SNEGSKA (reference sequence). Trimming stripped 7 bases from V and 4 bases from J, with 10 bases between. In DNA form, the CDR3 reads TGCAGTGGTCAGTTATCAGAGACCCAGTACTTC. Its translation: CSGQLSETQYF.

V is TRBV7-9 and J is TRBJ2-2, with D unclear. Germline CDR1 is SEHNR and CDR2 is FQNEAQ (reference sequence). Deletions cut 1 base from V and 2 bases from J, with 11 bases between. The length of the CDR3 is 16 residues. CDR3 protein: CASSLGSGLNTGELFF. CDR3 nucleotides: TGTGCCAGCAGCTTAGGTTCGGGTCTCAACACCGGGGAGCTGTTTTTT.

The rearrangement links TRBV7-9 to TRBJ2-7; weak D call: TRBD2 (5 bases). Germline CDR1 is SEHNR and CDR2 is FQNEAQ (reference sequence). Trimming stripped 7 bases from V and 0 bases from J, with 10 bases between. The CDR3 sequence is 13 residues long. CDR3 sequence (DNA): TGTGCCAGCACGGACTTAAGCTCCTACGAGCAGTACTTC. Translation: CASTDLSSYEQYF.

The chain couples TRBV28 to TRBJ1-4; 8 bases are shared with TRBD1. Germline V gives CDR1 MDHEN, CDR2 SYDVKM. The CDR3 consists of 14 residues. V was pared by 5 bases and J by 5 bases, with 4 bases of the junction left unmatched. The CDR3 is CASSTRGLNEKLFF. As DNA, the CDR3 is TGTGCCAGCAGTACCAGGGGGCTAAATGAAAAACTGTTTTTT.

The chain has TRBV7-2 and TRBJ1-1, with D unresolved. V was trimmed by 2 bases and J by 2 bases, leaving 6 bases between them. Germline V CDR1 and CDR2: SGHTA, FQGNSA. The CDR3 has 13 amino acids. In DNA form, the CDR3 reads TGTGCCAGCAGCTTACAGACAAACACTGAAGCTTTCTTT. Residues: CASSLQTNTEAFF.